A few counts support the clone carrying this T cell receptor (beta chain). As yet, its antigen is unknown. Isolation per sample recovered at least 7 million PBMCs. The sample originates from a study of blood T cells in healthy people across ages. Germline V lookup: CDR1 LGHDT, CDR2 YNNKEL (reference sequence). The CDR3 totals 17 residues. Trimming removed 3 bases from V and 0 bases from J, with 15 bases in between. The authors ran a second PCR of about 6 to 11 cycles using a sample-barcoded 5' primer and a J-beta primer mix. In TCRdb, the 5' RACE reads were re-called with MiXCR into one record per CDR3 protein. The sample holds about 760,000 distinct CDR3 sequences; approximately 25% are singletons and the top ten take just under 9.5%. General study findings and limits: Roughly linear declines in TCR beta diversity per million T cells occurred with age.

These records were also assigned to another study, of T cells of mothers and their children. That work states: Similar thymic selection effects on TCR recombination output appear in pairs, both related and unrelated.

Sample: blood. This sequence originates from a boy younger than 18 in good health. This chain links TRBV3-1 with TRBJ2-4, with D perhaps TRBD1 (5 bases). The CDR3 here is CASSQSSDNLAKNIQYF. The CDR3 region has the DNA TGTGCCAGCAGCCAGTCATCGGACAATTTAGCCAAAAACATTCAGTACTTC.